The rows below give T cell receptor beta chains drawn from one sample of a study of PD-1 blockade in classical Hodgkin lymphoma. Assay: immunoSEQ multiplex PCR; the TCRdb copy retains only in-frame clones and omits some. The sample has 50,000 or so clones, roughly 90% seen once. Specimen: peripheral blood mononuclear cells (PBMCs), collected before the second cycle of nivolumab. These receptors were taken from a human donor with classical Hodgkin lymphoma. Both conserved end residues are part of each CDR3. The D gene is left open where the match is weak. Clone size is shown for a subset of rows, as once, few, many or a class of expanded clone.

NA	TRBD2	TRBJ2-7	TRBV7-6	TGTGCCAGCAGCTTAAAATCGGTGACTAGCGGGATGTTGAGCTCCTACGAGCAGTACTTC	CASSLKSVTSGMLSSYEQYF
NA	NA	TRBJ1-4	TRBV28	TGTGCCAGTAGTTCGGGGGAAGCAACTAATGAAAAACTGTTTTTT	CASSSGEATNEKLFF
NA	NA	TRBJ1-3	TRBV6-5	TGTGCCAGCAGTTCCCCCGCCGGAAACACCATATATTTT	CASSSPAGNTIYF
once	NA	TRBJ2-1	TRBV7-9	TGTGCCAGCAGCTTAAGGGGGGCGTCCTACAATGAGCAGTTCTTC	CASSLRGASYNEQFF
NA	NA	TRBJ1-3	TRBV27	TGTGCCAGCAGTGGCAGATTTGACTCGATGGGAGGAAACACCATATATTTT	CASSGRFDSMGGNTIYF
NA	TRBD1	TRBJ1-2	TRBV19	TGTGCCAGTGGGATGACAGGGGGGAGCGGCTACACCTTC	CASGMTGGSGYTF
NA	NA	TRBJ2-7	TRBV6-1	TGTGCCAGCAGTGAATATCCCCGTCGGGACGAGCAGTACTTC	CASSEYPRRDEQYF
few	NA	TRBJ2-3	TRBV14	TGTGCCAGCAGCCAAGAAGCTGGTAGCACAGATACGCAGTATTTT	CASSQEAGSTDTQYF
NA	NA	TRBJ2-1	TRBV29-1	TGCAGCGTTGGAGGAAGCTCCTACAATGAGCAGTTCTTC	CSVGGSSYNEQFF
NA	NA	TRBJ2-7	TRBV30	TGTGCCTGGAGTCCCCAGGGGAGCGACGAGCAGTACTTC	CAWSPQGSDEQYF
NA	NA	TRBJ2-1	TRBV9	TGTGCCAGCAGCGTAGTGGGGGGCCCAGGGGATGAGCAGTTCTTC	CASSVVGGPGDEQFF
NA	TRBD2	TRBJ2-1	TRBV7-6	TGTGCCAGCAGCTTATCCGCCCTAGCGGGTTCCTACAATGAGCAGTTCTTC	CASSLSALAGSYNEQFF
NA	TRBD1	TRBJ1-2	TRBV6-5	TGTGCCAGCAGCCCGGACAGGTGGATTGATGGCTACACCTTC	CASSPDRWIDGYTF
NA	NA	TRBJ1-5	TRBV6-6	TGTGCCAGCCGACCGGGAGGGTGGCAAGAGCCCCAGCATTTT	CASRPGGWQEPQHF
NA	NA	TRBJ1-1	TRBV28	TGTGCCAGCAACCACCCGGGACCTAACACTGAAGCTTTCTTT	CASNHPGPNTEAFF
NA	NA	TRBJ2-7	TRBV4-3	TGCGCCAGCAGCCAAGATGGTGCAGGGGGGGAGCAGTACTTC	CASSQDGAGGEQYF
NA	NA	TRBJ2-7	TRBV11-2	TGTGCCAGCAGCTTAGCGCTAGACAGGACAACCCCCTACGAGCAGTACTTC	CASSLALDRTTPYEQYF
NA	TRBD1	TRBJ2-7	TRBV7-9	TGTGCCAGCAGCGGACAGGGGCGCCGGGATTTGGGCGAGCAGTACTTC	CASSGQGRRDLGEQYF
NA	NA	TRBJ2-3	TRBV5-4	TGTGCCAGCAGCTTGACCCTCACAGATACGCAGTATTTT	CASSLTLTDTQYF
NA	TRBD2	TRBJ2-7	TRBV30	TGTGCCTGGAGTGGGGGCGGGGGCTCCTACGAGCAGTACTTC	CAWSGGGGSYEQYF
NA	TRBD2	TRBJ2-7	TRBV7-9	TGTGCCAGCAGTTTAGGGCTAGCGGCATACTCCTACGAGCAGTACTTC	CASSLGLAAYSYEQYF
NA	NA	TRBJ2-1	TRBV11-2	TGTGCCAGCAGCTTGAGTGAGCAGTTCTTC	CASSLSEQFF
once	NA	TRBJ1-6	TRBV6-5	TGTGCCAGCAGTTACTCGAACGGTCAGGGTGATTCACCCCTCCACTTT	CASSYSNGQGDSPLHF
NA	TRBD1	TRBJ1-5	TRBV6-1	TGTGCCAGCAGTGAAGAAGGGGGGACAGGGGGTACAAATCAGCCCCAGCATTTT	CASSEEGGTGGTNQPQHF
NA	TRBD1	TRBJ1-4	TRBV5-1	TGCGCCAGCAGCTTGGCGGAAACGACAGGGGTTGGTGAAAAACTGTTTTTT	CASSLAETTGVGEKLFF